Given below is one T cell receptor (beta chain) in context. The target antigen is unknown. The data were produced by immunoSEQ multiplex PCR, yet TCRdb's version contains in-frame clones alone and is incomplete. The sample holds around 1.5 million clones, around 98% seen once. The length of the CDR3 is 18 residues. This specimen belongs to a study of shared clonotypes between healthy human individuals. On the study more broadly: CD4 naive cells filled three plates per donor, CD4 memory three, CD8 naive two and CD8 memory one. General observations from the study: The sharing of 4% to 5.5% of naive CD4 clonotypes was seen across a handful of donors.

Healthy HIV-negative adults with no recent acute infections or vaccinations were recruited as donors. This chain joins TRBV21-1 and TRBJ2-3; the table's D call TRBD1 went unverified against the DNA. TRBV21-1 is termed a pseudogene. This receptor was obtained from a man aged 25-45 years in good health. Sequencing was performed on naive CD4+ T cells sorted from blood. Indicated subset: CD45RA+ positively selected. CDR3 amino acids: CASSKAWDMVTSTDTQYF. CDR3 nucleotides: TGTGCCAGCAGCAAAGCGTGGGACATGGTAACTAGCACAGATACGCAGTATTTT.